The present entry profiles one T cell receptor (beta chain) with its context. The record originates from a study of early T cells in non-severe SARS-CoV-2 infection. TCRdb ran MiXCR on the 5' RACE reads and lists one entry per CDR3 protein. This sample yields tens of thousands of distinct CDR3 sequences, of which about 6.4% are seen a single time; 5.8% belongs to the top ten. CDR3 length: 10 amino acids. With 8 bases removed from V and 13 bases from J, the gap between germline ends came to 12 bases. The germline CDR1 and CDR2 sequences are SEHNR and FQNEAQ (reference sequence). Sequencing used whole blood, obtained at baseline. The source is an adult who was a healthcare worker with PCR-confirmed SARS-CoV-2 infection or an uninfected control (not recorded which). This chain joins TRBV7-9 and TRBJ2-1; D gene ambiguous. Written as DNA, the CDR3 is TGTGCCAGCGAGACGGGCGTCCAGTTCTTC. Translation gives CASETGVQFF.